The 24 T cell receptor beta chains in this list originate from one sample, sequenced in a study of T cells in Graves' hyperthyroidism and ophthalmopathy. RNA transcripts served as the template for amplifying TCR beta CDR3 regions. A first-round RT-PCR of the TCR CDR3 used the HTBI primer set. TCRdb passed the multiplex PCR reads through MiXCR, listing each CDR3 protein once. In the table there are around 520,000 distinct CDR3 sequences, approximately 25% of which are singletons. The sample was blood. Receptors were obtained from a woman younger than 45 with Graves' ophthalmopathy.

This chain connects TRBV29-1 to TRBJ1-2, with 9 bases lining up with TRBD1. V was clipped by 6 bases and J by 8 bases; unmatched bases: 10. Germline V gives CDR1 SQVTM, CDR2 ANQGSEA. The CDR3 is 13 residues long. The CDR3 spells CSVEGQGVYGYTF. DNA for the CDR3: TGCAGCGTGGAGGGACAGGGAGTGTACGGCTACACCTTC.

Ten or more counts support this clonotype. This rearrangement joins TRBV20-1 to TRBJ2-7, with D unresolved. The V gene lost 6 bases and the J gene lost 7 bases, with 13 bases spanning the gap. There are 11 residues in the CDR3. Germline CDR1 reads DFQATT; CDR2 reads SNEGSKA (reference sequence). CDR3 coding DNA: TGCAGTGCGACCCCTAGGCTTGAGCAGTACTTC. Amino acids: CSATPRLEQYF.

This clonotype was observed many times. The chain links TRBV15 to TRBJ1-2; D not resolved. Per germline, CDR1 LNHNV and CDR2 YYDKDF (reference sequence). This CDR3 has 14 residues. V lost 0 bases and J lost 7, with 12 bases in between. DNA for the CDR3: TGTGCCACCAGCAGAGATAAGGGTTATGGTGGCTACACCTTC. This translates into CATSRDKGYGGYTF. Full variable domain (outside the CDR3, taken from reference TRBV15 and TRBJ1-2): DAMVIQNPRYQVTQFGKPVTLSCSQTLNHNVMYWYQQKSSQAPKLLFHYYDKDFNNEADTPDNFQSRRPNTSFCFLDIRSPGLGDTAMYLCATSRDKGYGGYTFGSGTRLTVV.

Ten or more counts support this clonotype. The chain uses TRBV7-9 and TRBJ2-7, with D tentatively TRBD1 (6 bases). Germline V gene lookup returns CDR1 SEHNR and CDR2 FQNEAQ (reference sequence). V was pared by 5 bases and J by 6 bases, with 17 bases between. The CDR3 length is 14 residues. CDR3 DNA: TGTGCCAGCAGCCCCCGGGACATGTTCCTCGAGCAGTACTTC. Protein product: CASSPRDMFLEQYF.

This clonotype was detected ten times or more. The chain recombines TRBV6-5 with TRBJ2-7; 8 nucleotides line up with TRBD1. CDR3 length: 14 amino acids. CDR1 MNHEY and CDR2 SVGAGI come from the germline V gene. Unmatched junction bases numbered 10, after V lost 6 bases and J lost 6 bases. The CDR3 spells CASSPPDRVTEQYF. The CDR3 DNA is TGTGCCAGCAGCCCGCCGGACAGGGTGACCGAGCAGTACTTC.

At least ten counts were recorded for this clonotype. This chain connects TRBV6-2 or TRBV6-3 to TRBJ2-7; 9 nucleotides agree with TRBD1. The V gene's germline CDR1 is MNHEY and CDR2 SVGEGT. With V trimmed by 8 bases and J by 3 bases, 8 bases remained unmatched. The length of the CDR3 is 14 residues. The CDR3 sequence is CASGKGQGIYEQYF. DNA for the CDR3: TGTGCCAGCGGAAAGGGACAGGGCATCTACGAGCAGTACTTC.

The chain has TRBV27 and TRBJ1-5, with D possibly matching TRBD1 (6 bases). The germline CDR1 and CDR2 sequences are MNHEY and SMNVEV (reference sequence). V was pared by 11 bases and J by 7 bases, with 33 bases between. The CDR3 is 18 residues long. The DNA for the CDR3 is TGTGCCGGCTTTAATGATCCTCCCACAGGGATCGGGGAGCAGCCCCAGCATTTT. As protein: CAGFNDPPTGIGEQPQHF.

The V and J genes are TRBV11-2 and TRBJ2-2; TRBD1 or TRBD2 may be the D gene (5 bases each). Trimming took 6 bases from V and 7 from J, leaving 21 bases between them. The CDR3 extends over 16 amino acids. The germline V gene has CDR1 SGHAT and CDR2 FQNNGV. The CDR3 coding sequence is TGTGCCAGCAGTGTTCCGGGACCGACAACAGGCGGGGAGCTGTTTTTT. Protein sequence: CASSVPGPTTGGELFF.

This clonotype was detected a few times. The chain employs TRBV27 and TRBJ2-7; D is perhaps TRBD1 (6 bases). CDR3 length: 15 residues. Trimming pared 5 bases from V and 5 bases from J, leaving 19 bases between. Germline CDR1 reads MNHEY; CDR2 reads SMNVEV (reference sequence). CDR3 protein: CASSNPGTWDNEQYF. The CDR3 DNA is TGTGCCAGCAGTAATCCCGGGACATGGGACAACGAGCAGTACTTC.

The chain joins TRBV27 to TRBJ1-1; TRBD1 matches 7 bases. With V trimmed by 4 bases and J by 5 bases, 10 bases remained unmatched. The germline V gene has CDR1 MNHEY and CDR2 SMNVEV (reference sequence). The CDR3 runs 15 residues. The CDR3 spells CASSSRQGGGTEAFF. CDR3 nucleotides: TGTGCCAGCAGTTCGCGACAGGGCGGAGGAACTGAAGCTTTCTTT.

The V call is TRBV5-1, the J call TRBJ2-7, with a weak D call TRBD2 (6 bases). V gave up 4 bases and J gave up 0 bases, with 14 bases separating them. Per germline, CDR1 SGHRS and CDR2 YFSETQ. The CDR3 has 15 amino acids. This CDR3 reads CASSEDGRSSYEQYF. Written as DNA, the CDR3 is TGCGCCAGCAGCGAAGACGGGAGAAGCTCCTACGAGCAGTACTTC.

This clonotype was picked up many times. The rearrangement uses TRBV7-9 and TRBJ1-1; D unclear. Per germline, CDR1 SEHNR and CDR2 FQNEAQ (reference sequence). The CDR3 length is 13 residues. The V gene lost 5 bases and the J gene lost 1 base, with 8 bases spanning the gap. CDR3 residues: CASSPPPNTEAFF. The DNA for the CDR3 is TGTGCCAGCAGCCCCCCACCGAACACTGAAGCTTTCTTT. The variable domain in full, with the rest retrieved from reference TRBV7-9 and TRBJ1-1, is DTGVSQNPRHKITKRGQNVTFRCDPISEHNRLYWYRQTLGQGPEFLTYFQNEAQLEKSRLLSDRFSAERPKGSFSTLEIQRTEQGDSAMYLCASSPPPNTEAFFGQGTRLTVV.

This clonotype was observed a few times. The chain combines TRBV7-2 with TRBJ1-2, with D possibly matching TRBD1 (6 bases). This CDR3 contains 15 residues. In germline, CDR1 is SGHTA, CDR2 FQGNSA. V lost 8 bases and J lost 4, with 20 bases in between. CDR3 residues: CASLDRSPSVYGYTF. Written as DNA, the CDR3 is TGTGCCAGCCTCGACAGGTCCCCATCCGTCTATGGCTACACCTTC. Full variable domain (outside the CDR3, taken from reference TRBV7-2 and TRBJ1-2): GAGVSQSPSNKVTEKGKDVELRCDPISGHTALYWYRQSLGQGLEFLIYFQGNSAPDKSGLPSDRFSAERTGGSVSTLTIQRTQQEDSAVYLCASLDRSPSVYGYTFGSGTRLTVV.

This clonotype was detected only a few times. J is TRBJ2-7 and V is TRBV28; 7 bases are shared with TRBD2. This CDR3 has 16 amino acids. With V trimmed by 4 bases and J by 2 bases, 11 bases remained unmatched. Germline CDR1 reads MDHEN; CDR2 reads SYDVKM. CDR3 DNA: TGTGCCAGCAGTTACGGGGTCCACCGGGGGGCCTACGAGCAGTACTTC. Translation: CASSYGVHRGAYEQYF.

This clonotype was observed at least ten times. V is TRBV28 and J is TRBJ1-2; TRBD1 agrees at 7 bases. CDR1 MDHEN and CDR2 SYDVKM come from the germline V gene. V lost 7 bases to trimming and J lost 8 bases; unmatched junction nucleotides: 13. The CDR3 extends over 14 amino acids. CDR3 residues: CASMIETGWGGYTF. The CDR3 coding sequence is TGTGCCAGCATGATCGAGACAGGGTGGGGAGGCTACACCTTC.

This clonotype has ten or more counts. The V gene is TRBV29-1, the J gene TRBJ1-1, with 9 bases aligning to TRBD1. The ends lost 7 bases at V and 1 base at J; junction bases unmatched: 7. The CDR3 has 14 residues. CDR1 SQVTM and CDR2 ANQGSEA come from the germline V gene. The CDR3 loop reads CSGGQGMWNTEAFF. The CDR3 bases are TGCAGCGGTGGACAGGGGATGTGGAACACTGAAGCTTTCTTT.

Turning to this clonotype: The junction departs from germline at one end; a sequencing error may be responsible. The chain recombines TRBV2 with TRBJ2-5; D is possibly TRBD2 (6 bases). Per the germline V gene, CDR1 is SNHLY and CDR2 is FYNNEI. This CDR3 is built from 13 residues. This chain's CDR3 is CASSFSQRETKYF. The CDR3 DNA is TGTGCCAGCAGTTTCTCCCAACGGGAGACCAAGTACTTC. The full variable domain, with the rest looked up from reference TRBV2 and TRBJ2-5, is EPEVTQTPSHQVTQMGQEVILRCVPISNHLYFYWYRQILGQKVEFLVSFYNNEISEKSEIFDDQFSVERPDGSNFTLKIRSTKLEDSAMYFCASSFSQRETKYFGPGTRLLVL.

The V and J genes are TRBV6-1 and TRBJ2-6; D unclear. V was shortened by 6 bases and J by 1 base, with 13 bases between the two germline ends. CDR3 length equals 16 residues. Germline V gives CDR1 MNHNS, CDR2 SASEGT. CDR3: CASSMTGPSGANVLTF. The CDR3 bases are TGTGCCAGCAGCATGACCGGACCTTCTGGGGCCAACGTCCTGACTTTC.

This clonotype was detected many times. As DNA, the CDR3 is TGTGCCAGCAGCACTTTCACCGGGGAGCTGTTTTTT. Protein product: CASSTFTGELFF. The chain links TRBV7-2 to TRBJ2-2; D gene unclear. V was pared by 5 bases and J by 4 bases, with 5 bases between. The CDR3 extends over 12 amino acids. The germline V gene has CDR1 SGHTA and CDR2 FQGNSA.

A word on this clonotype: No DNA is shown, since the ends of the CDR3 on it are uncertain; the CDR3 is the one TCRdb lists. CDR3 region: CASSLSNSYEQYFGPGTEAFF. The V call is TRBV12-3 or TRBV12-4, the J call TRBJ1-1; the table's D call, TRBD1, has no DNA check behind it. The CDR3 is 21 residues long, ends included.

This clonotype was observed at least ten times. This rearrangement joins TRBV6-1 to TRBJ2-2; tentatively, D is TRBD2 (6 bases). The CDR3 loop spans 15 amino acids. The V end was cut by 8 bases, the J end by 3 bases, with 16 bases between. The V gene's germline CDR1 is MNHNS and CDR2 SASEGT. This chain's CDR3 is CASGRGSTYTGELFF. The CDR3 bases are TGTGCCAGCGGGCGGGGCTCCACGTACACCGGGGAGCTGTTTTTT.

This clonotype was seen at least ten times. V gene TRBV6-5 combines with J gene TRBJ1-5; D gene unclear. This CDR3 region has 15 residues. Germline V gives CDR1 MNHEY, CDR2 SVGAGI. With 0 bases removed from V and 6 bases from J, the gap between germline ends came to 12 bases. CDR3 sequence (DNA): TGTGCCAGCAGTTACTCCCGGGGAGGTGGTCAGCCCCAGCATTTT. As protein: CASSYSRGGGQPQHF.

This clonotype was counted at least ten times. This chain connects TRBV12-3 or TRBV12-4 to TRBJ1-1; D gene ambiguous. This CDR3 has 14 residues. Trimming stripped 5 bases from V and 2 bases from J, with 12 bases between. DNA of the CDR3: TGTGCCAGCAGTCCGCACACGCCTAACACTGAAGCTTTCTTT. Translated, it gives CASSPHTPNTEAFF.

In this sample, this clonotype turned up many times. This chain joins TRBV9 and TRBJ1-3; D is unresolved. V lost 0 bases, J lost 2 bases, and 6 bases lay in between. The CDR3 runs 14 residues. Germline V lookup: CDR1 SGDLS, CDR2 YYNGEE. CDR3 loop: CASSVGQPGNTIYF. The CDR3 DNA follows: TGTGCCAGCAGCGTAGGCCAGCCTGGAAACACCATATATTTT. The full variable domain, in which reference TRBV9 and TRBJ1-3 provide the parts outside the CDR3, is DSGVTQTPKHLITATGQRVTLRCSPRSGDLSVYWYQQSLDQGLQFLIQYYNGEERAKGNILERFSAQQFPDLHSELNLSSLELGDSALYFCASSVGQPGNTIYFGEGSWLTVV.